A single sample is the source of the 5 T cell receptor beta chains below, sequenced in a study of OX40 agonist ivuxolimab in advanced cancers. The table came from immunoSEQ multiplex PCR; TCRdb's copy has only in-frame clones and leaves some out. The profile shows some 40,000 clones, around 84% of them singletons. The sequences come from CD4+ or CD8+ T cells sorted from blood, collected in a trial of the OX40 agonist ivuxolimab. Source of these receptors: an adult with an advanced solid tumor such as melanoma, head and neck, liver or kidney cancer.

This chain uses TRBV9 with TRBJ2-7; 7 bases are a match to TRBD1. The J segment lost 2 bases and the V segment lost 0 bases, leaving 5 bases of the junction unmatched. Germline values: CDR1 SGDLS, CDR2 YYNGEE. The CDR3 consists of 15 residues. Here the CDR3 DNA reads TGTGCCAGCAGCGTAGAGGGGACAGCCACCTACGAGCAGTACTTC. Amino acid sequence: CASSVEGTATYEQYF.

V and J are TRBV5-1 and TRBJ1-4; 12 bases align to TRBD1. The CDR3 is made up of 18 amino acids. Germline V gene lookup returns CDR1 SGHRS and CDR2 YFSETQ. V lost 4 bases and J lost 3; bases outside the gene matches: 10. The CDR3 region has the DNA TGCGCCAGCAGCAAAACCGGGACAGGGGGCTTCTCTAATGAAAAACTGTTTTTT. This translates into CASSKTGTGGFSNEKLFF.

V and J are TRBV5-6 and TRBJ1-5; D is possibly TRBD1 (6 bases). The germline V gene has CDR1 SGHDT and CDR2 YYEEEE. The V gene lost 6 bases and the J gene lost 4 bases, with 8 bases spanning the gap. This CDR3 contains 12 residues. Here the CDR3 DNA reads TGTGCCAGCAATCAGGGGAATCAGCCCCAGCATTTT. Amino acids: CASNQGNQPQHF.

J is TRBJ2-1 and V is TRBV5-6; TRBD2 aligns across 7 bases. Per germline, CDR1 SGHDT and CDR2 YYEEEE. The CDR3 contains 16 residues. The J segment lost 3 bases and the V segment lost 0 bases, leaving 6 bases of the junction unmatched. Here the CDR3 reads CASSLVVGGDYNEQFF. CDR3 sequence (DNA): TGTGCCAGCAGCTTGGTAGTGGGAGGGGACTACAATGAGCAGTTCTTC.

The chain combines TRBV7-3 with TRBJ1-2; 10 bases fit TRBD1. CDR1 SGHTA and CDR2 FQGTGA come from the germline V gene. J lost 6 bases, V lost 4 bases, and 2 bases had no gene match. The CDR3 is made up of 13 amino acids. The CDR3 nucleotides are TGTGCCAGCAGCTCGACAGGGGGCAATGGCTACACCTTC. Translation: CASSSTGGNGYTF.